Sequencing of this T cell receptor (beta chain) was carried out in a study of human T cells and chemical hapten exposure. Trimming took 6 bases from V and 1 from J, leaving 5 bases between them. The CDR3 consists of 12 residues. CDR1 and CDR2 (germline): LGHNT, FRNRAP. This clonotype came up a few times. Total RNA was isolated from whole blood that had not been fractionated. The library labeled individual cDNA molecules by adding unique molecular identifiers to them. MiXCR, run by TCRdb on the reads, gives a single entry per CDR3 protein. The sample has about 120,000 distinct CDR3 sequences, 6.5% to 10% seen once.

The V gene is TRBV12-5, the J gene TRBJ2-3; no definite D call. Sequenced: whole blood. The receptor comes from a human donor in good health. Some clones in this sample may be carry-over from other donors' samples. CDR3 sequence reads: CASGLRTDTQYF. CDR3 DNA sequence: TGTGCTAGTGGCCTCCGCACAGATACGCAGTATTTT. Based on the CDR3 plus reference TRBV12-5 and TRBJ2-3, the full variable domain is DARVTQTPRHKVTEMGQEVTMRCQPILGHNTVFWYRQTMMQGLELLAYFRNRAPLDDSGMPKDRFSAEMPDATLATLKIQPSEPRDSAVYFCASGLRTDTQYFGPGTRLTVL.